The 29 T cell receptor beta chains below were found in one sample sequenced in a study of PD-L1 blockade in urothelial cancer. The protocol was immunoSEQ multiplex PCR, while the TCRdb copy is restricted to in-frame clones and leaves out a portion. The sample lists some 80,000 clones, about 85% occurring once. The input for sequencing was PBMCs, taken around atezolizumab (anti-PD-L1) treatment. The receptors stem from a woman in her sixties or seventies with urothelial cancer.

This clone was picked up a small number of times. The chain carries TRBV7-9 and TRBJ2-1; no clear D gene. This CDR3 has 16 residues. The V end lost 1 base, the J end lost 4 bases, and 14 bases lay between the germline ends. Per the germline V gene, CDR1 is SEHNR and CDR2 is FQNEAQ (reference sequence). In nucleotides, the CDR3 is TGTGCCAGCAGCTTAGAGTCCACAGATCGTTACAATGAGCAGTTCTTC. This codes for CASSLESTDRYNEQFF.

The chain is built from TRBV25-1 and TRBJ2-5; D is unresolved. Germline loops: CDR1 MGHDK, CDR2 SYGVNS. V lost 6 bases, J lost 2 bases, and 10 bases lay in between. CDR3 length: 13 residues. CDR3: CASRAVLQETQYF. CDR3 in DNA: TGTGCCAGCAGAGCAGTACTACAAGAGACCCAGTACTTC.

The CDR3 is CAWSNAVRGQYF. CDR3 DNA: TGTGCCTGGAGTAACGCCGTCAGGGGGCAGTACTTC. V and J are TRBV30 and TRBJ2-7, with a possible D match to TRBD1 (6 bases). Germline CDR1 reads GTSNPN; CDR2 reads SVGIG (reference sequence). The CDR3 consists of 12 residues. V dropped 2 bases and J dropped 9 bases, with 14 bases sitting between them.

This clone was recorded only once. This chain connects TRBV4-2 to TRBJ2-5; D might be TRBD2 (7 bases). Trimming shortened V by 0 bases and J by 2 bases, and 13 bases separated the two germline ends. The CDR3 is made up of 16 amino acids. Per germline, CDR1 LGHNA and CDR2 YNFKEQ. CDR3 amino acids: CASSQERGAVQETQYF. As DNA, the CDR3 is TGTGCCAGCAGCCAAGAACGGGGGGCTGTTCAAGAGACCCAGTACTTC.

This sequence joins TRBV29-1 and TRBJ1-2, with TRBD1 matching 9 bases. Trimming removed 7 bases from V and 4 bases from J; junction bases left unmatched: 7. This CDR3 is 13 amino acids long. Germline V lookup: CDR1 SQVTM, CDR2 ANQGSEA. The CDR3: CSAQGARSYGYTF. The CDR3 region has the DNA TGCAGCGCACAGGGGGCGCGGAGCTATGGCTACACCTTC.

The chain carries TRBV11-2 and TRBJ2-3, with a weak D call TRBD2 (6 bases). Trimming took off 3 bases at V and 2 bases at J, with 18 bases between the two ends. The CDR3 spans 17 residues. The germline V gene has CDR1 SGHAT and CDR2 FQNNGV. CDR3 nucleotide sequence: TGTGCCAGCAGCTTCTCCGGGGGTTCGGGGACCACAGATACGCAGTATTTT. Its protein product is CASSFSGGSGTTDTQYF.

The CDR3 spells CASSQPTMRVISTDTQYF. CDR3 nucleotides: TGTGCCAGCAGCCAACCGACCATGAGGGTTATTAGCACAGATACGCAGTATTTT. The chain employs TRBV4-2 and TRBJ2-3; TRBD2 might be the D (5 bases). Germline CDR1 is LGHNA and CDR2 is YNFKEQ. Deletions cut 2 bases from V and 0 bases from J, with 18 bases between. The CDR3 covers 18 residues.

A few counts support this clone. V gene TRBV11-2 combines with J gene TRBJ1-1, with D tentatively TRBD1 (6 bases). Germline lookup yields CDR1 SGHAT and CDR2 FQNNGV. Trimming shortened V by 4 bases and J by 9 bases, and 21 bases separated the two germline ends. The CDR3 runs 15 residues. This CDR3 is CASSYPQDRRAKAFF. CDR3 coding DNA: TGTGCCAGCAGCTATCCCCAGGACAGACGGGCAAAAGCTTTCTTT.

The chain couples TRBV27 to TRBJ2-7; D is perhaps TRBD1 (6 bases). Germline CDR1 is MNHEY and CDR2 is SMNVEV (reference sequence). The CDR3 is made up of 15 amino acids. The V and J ends lost 5 bases and 2 bases respectively, with 16 bases between them. The CDR3 coding sequence is TGTGCCAGCAGTACAGGGATCGATTCTACCTACGAGCAGTACTTC. Translated: CASSTGIDSTYEQYF.

The chain combines TRBV30 with TRBJ1-4; no reliable D call. This CDR3 region has 15 residues. The V gene lost 4 bases and the J gene lost 7 bases, with 19 bases spanning the gap. The germline V gene has CDR1 GTSNPN and CDR2 SVGIG (reference sequence). The CDR3 sequence: CAWTSGATDGEKLFF. In nucleotides, the CDR3 is TGTGCCTGGACTTCGGGAGCGACCGACGGTGAAAAACTGTTTTTT.

This rearrangement joins TRBV5-1 to TRBJ2-5, with a tentative D call TRBD2 (7 bases). The germline V gene has CDR1 SGHRS and CDR2 YFSETQ. V was clipped by 3 bases and J by 2 bases, with 14 bases between them. The CDR3 spans 15 residues. CDR3 DNA: TGCGCCAGCAGCTCTGCGGGGGCCTTTCAAGAGACCCAGTACTTC. Translating gives CASSSAGAFQETQYF.

The chain joins TRBV7-6 to TRBJ1-2; perhaps TRBD1 as D (6 bases). Germline lookup yields CDR1 SGHVS and CDR2 FNYEAQ. The V end was cut by 5 bases, the J end by 4 bases, with 14 bases between. This CDR3 spans 14 amino acids. CDR3 residues: CASSLGQTGYGYTF. The CDR3 DNA reads as TGTGCCAGCAGCCTGGGTCAGACAGGCTATGGCTACACCTTC.

This clone was observed a few times. V gene TRBV2 combines with J gene TRBJ1-1; no reliable D call. Looked up from germline, CDR1 is SNHLY and CDR2 is FYNNEI. V lost 3 bases, J lost 3 bases, and 8 bases lay in between. The CDR3 is 13 residues long. The CDR3 region has the DNA TGTGCCAGCAGTGACGACATTTACACTGAAGCTTTCTTT. Protein sequence: CASSDDIYTEAFF.

The chain employs TRBV4-1 and TRBJ2-3; 7 bases map to TRBD2. V lost 0 bases and J lost 7; bases outside the gene matches: 16. Germline V gene data show CDR1 as MGHRA and CDR2 as YSYEKL. The CDR3 is made up of 18 amino acids. The CDR3 loop reads CASSQDSGRESGFHTQYF. The CDR3 bases are TGCGCCAGCAGCCAAGATTCGGGGCGGGAGTCAGGGTTCCATACGCAGTATTTT.

The CDR3 protein is CASSLEGRVGDEQFF. CDR3 nucleotide sequence: TGCGCCAGCAGCTTGGAGGGCAGGGTCGGCGATGAGCAGTTCTTC. This chain connects TRBV5-1 to TRBJ2-1, with a possible D match to TRBD1 (5 bases). Germline CDR1 SGHRS, CDR2 YFSETQ. Trimming took 0 bases from V and 8 from J, leaving 15 bases between them. The CDR3 is 15 residues long.

V usage is TRBV5-1 and J usage is TRBJ2-3; 7 positions match TRBD1. This CDR3 contains 18 residues. With V trimmed by 1 base and J by 0 bases, 11 bases remained unmatched. The germline gives CDR1 SGHRS, CDR2 YFSETQ. CDR3 nucleotide sequence: TGCGCCAGCAGCTTGAGGTTTCGGGACAGCATTAGCACAGATACGCAGTATTTT. Amino acids: CASSLRFRDSISTDTQYF.

This chain joins TRBV10-2 and TRBJ2-1, with TRBD2 matching 8 bases. This CDR3 has 15 residues. CDR1 WSHSY and CDR2 SAAADI come from the germline V gene. V dropped 6 bases and J dropped 0; count of bases not matched to a gene: 4. CDR3: CASRAGTSSYNEQFF. DNA of the CDR3: TGCGCCAGCAGAGCCGGGACTAGCTCCTACAATGAGCAGTTCTTC.

The chain links TRBV6-1 to TRBJ1-5; tentatively, D is TRBD1 (5 bases). Trimming cost V 2 bases and J 0 bases, with 14 bases left between them. Germline V gene data show CDR1 as MNHNS and CDR2 as SASEGT. This CDR3 has 17 amino acids. The CDR3: CASSEWGRASSNQPQHF. CDR3 nucleotide sequence: TGTGCCAGCAGTGAATGGGGCAGGGCCTCTAGCAATCAGCCCCAGCATTTT.

V is TRBV10-2 and J is TRBJ2-1; 7 bases match TRBD2. CDR1 WSHSY and CDR2 SAAADI come from the germline V gene. This CDR3 spans 15 amino acids. The J segment lost 4 bases and the V segment lost 7 bases, leaving 10 bases of the junction unmatched. CDR3 protein: CASTPGGGRYNEQFF. CDR3 bases: TGCGCCAGCACCCCTGGGGGGGGGAGGTACAATGAGCAGTTCTTC.

The chain recombines TRBV19 with TRBJ2-1, with 10 bases lining up with TRBD2. The germline V gene encodes CDR1 LNHDA and CDR2 SQIVND (reference sequence). CDR3 length: 17 amino acids. The ends lost 5 bases at V and 0 bases at J; junction bases unmatched: 7. In DNA form, the CDR3 reads TGTGCCAGTAGTGCCACTAGCGGGGCGAGCTCCTACAATGAGCAGTTCTTC. It is translated as CASSATSGASSYNEQFF. The entire variable domain, with the rest obtained from reference TRBV19 and TRBJ2-1, is as follows: DGGITQSPKYLFRKEGQNVTLSCEQNLNHDAMYWYRQDPGQGLRLIYYSQIVNDFQKGDIAEGYSVSREKKESFPLTVTSAQKNPTAFYLCASSATSGASSYNEQFFGPGTRLTVL.

The chain links TRBV19 to TRBJ2-4; 7 bases match TRBD1. V gave up 5 bases and J gave up 0 bases; unmatched junction bases: 4. The CDR3 consists of 15 residues. The germline V gene has CDR1 LNHDA and CDR2 SQIVND (reference sequence). This chain's CDR3 is CASSPDRLAKNIQYF. The CDR3 DNA reads TGTGCCAGTAGTCCGGACAGGCTAGCCAAAAACATTCAGTACTTC.

The chain is built from TRBV5-1 and TRBJ1-2; 7 nucleotides agree with TRBD1. The CDR3 is 15 amino acids. V trimming: 0 bases; J trimming: 4 bases; junction bases outside the gene matches: 6. CDR1 is SGHRS, CDR2 YFSETQ, per germline. The CDR3 DNA sequence: TGCGCCAGCAGCTTGGAGGCAGGGGGAGGCTATGGCTACACCTTC. It yields the protein CASSLEAGGGYGYTF.

This chain connects TRBV7-2 to TRBJ1-1; possibly TRBD1 for D (6 bases). There are 17 residues in the CDR3. Germline values: CDR1 SGHTA, CDR2 FQGNSA. The V end was cut by 0 bases, the J end by 2 bases, with 16 bases between. CDR3 sequence (DNA): TGTGCCAGCAGCTTAGCCTCACATTACAGGGTTAACACTGAAGCTTTCTTT. The encoded protein is CASSLASHYRVNTEAFF.

For the CDR3, the DNA is TGCGCCAGCAGCTTGGCTTTAGGCCCGAGGTACGAGCAGTACTTC. Protein sequence: CASSLALGPRYEQYF. This chain links TRBV5-1 with TRBJ2-7; D is undetermined. CDR1 and CDR2 (germline): SGHRS, YFSETQ. This CDR3 has 15 residues. With 0 bases removed from V and 4 bases from J, the gap between germline ends came to 14 bases.

The table lists this clone with a count of one. The chain employs TRBV4-1 and TRBJ1-5; 11 nucleotides line up with TRBD1. This CDR3 is 15 amino acids long. Germline lookup yields CDR1 MGHRA and CDR2 YSYEKL. Trimming removed 3 bases from V and 7 bases from J; junction bases left unmatched: 5. CDR3 protein: CASSQGQGDGQPQHF. CDR3 nucleotide sequence: TGCGCCAGCAGCCAGGGACAGGGGGACGGCCAGCCCCAGCATTTT.

This clone appeared a few times. J is TRBJ1-2 and V is TRBV7-8; D possibly corresponds to TRBD1 (5 bases). V lost 2 bases to trimming and J lost 6 bases, with 13 bases between them. Germline CDR1 reads SGHVS; CDR2 reads FQNEAQ. The CDR3 is 14 amino acids. The CDR3 region is CASSLFGRGDGYTF. CDR3 sequence (DNA): TGTGCCAGCAGCTTATTCGGGAGAGGGGATGGCTACACCTTC.

The J gene is TRBJ1-4, the V gene TRBV19, with a possible D match to TRBD1 (5 bases). V lost 2 bases and J 5 bases, leaving 18 bases between the germline ends. CDR1 is LNHDA and CDR2 is SQIVND in the germline V gene (reference sequence). The CDR3 consists of 17 residues. The CDR3 DNA reads as TGTGCCAGTAGTATACCGCGGACGGGGGGAGGCAATGAAAAACTGTTTTTT. Amino acids: CASSIPRTGGGNEKLFF. Full variable domain (outside the CDR3, taken from reference TRBV19 and TRBJ1-4): DGGITQSPKYLFRKEGQNVTLSCEQNLNHDAMYWYRQDPGQGLRLIYYSQIVNDFQKGDIAEGYSVSREKKESFPLTVTSAQKNPTAFYLCASSIPRTGGGNEKLFFGSGTQLSVL.

About this clone: Other DNA sequences of this sample code for an identical CDR3. V and J are TRBV29-1 and TRBJ2-5, with D uncertain. This CDR3 is 10 amino acids long. Trimming left V 7 bases short and J 2 bases short, with 5 bases between. CDR1 is SQVTM and CDR2 is ANQGSEA in the germline V gene. Here the CDR3 reads CSGGQETQYF. The CDR3 DNA reads as TGCAGCGGAGGACAAGAGACCCAGTACTTC.

The J gene is TRBJ1-2, the V gene TRBV5-6; D ambiguous. This CDR3 is built from 13 residues. The V and J ends lost 0 bases and 6 bases respectively, with 9 bases between them. The germline gives CDR1 SGHDT, CDR2 YYEEEE. The CDR3 nucleotides are TGTGCCAGCAGCTTGGCGGGGAGTGATGGCTACACCTTC. Its protein is CASSLAGSDGYTF. Complete variable domain (other parts from reference TRBV5-6 and TRBJ1-2): DAGVTQSPTHLIKTRGQQVTLRCSPKSGHDTVSWYQQALGQGPQFIFQYYEEEERQRGNFPDRFSGHQFPNYSSELNVNALLLGDSALYLCASSLAGSDGYTFGSGTRLTVV.